This T cell receptor beta chain was recovered during a study of regulatory T cells in long-lasting Graves disease. Broader study findings: Persistent Graves' patients had lower TCR diversity than newly diagnosed ones.

Stated time point: persistent/refractory GD, antithyroid drugs over 5 years with positive TRAb. Scientists built the TCR library using RNA that was extracted from PBMCs. This clonotype was observed a handful of times. The antigen is undetermined. CDR3-region Arm-PCR and iRepertoire HTBI primers produced the TCR beta libraries. TCRdb reprocessed the multiplex PCR reads with MiXCR, giving one entry per CDR3 protein. The sample contains around 450,000 distinct CDR3 sequences, roughly 21% of which appear only once. V lost 2 bases to trimming and J lost 2 bases; unmatched junction nucleotides: 2. Germline CDR1 reads SGHAT; CDR2 reads FQDESV (reference sequence). This CDR3 has 15 residues.

The rearrangement uses TRBV11-1 and TRBJ2-5, with TRBD2 matching over 10 bases. This clonotype was sampled from a female donor with Graves disease. This specimen consisted of peripheral blood mononuclear cells (PBMCs), obtained when the disease was refractory, from a patient treated with antithyroid drugs. The CDR3 DNA reads as TGTGCCAGCAGCTTAAGCGGGAGGGAACAAGAGACCCAGTACTTC. This sequence encodes CASSLSGREQETQYF.